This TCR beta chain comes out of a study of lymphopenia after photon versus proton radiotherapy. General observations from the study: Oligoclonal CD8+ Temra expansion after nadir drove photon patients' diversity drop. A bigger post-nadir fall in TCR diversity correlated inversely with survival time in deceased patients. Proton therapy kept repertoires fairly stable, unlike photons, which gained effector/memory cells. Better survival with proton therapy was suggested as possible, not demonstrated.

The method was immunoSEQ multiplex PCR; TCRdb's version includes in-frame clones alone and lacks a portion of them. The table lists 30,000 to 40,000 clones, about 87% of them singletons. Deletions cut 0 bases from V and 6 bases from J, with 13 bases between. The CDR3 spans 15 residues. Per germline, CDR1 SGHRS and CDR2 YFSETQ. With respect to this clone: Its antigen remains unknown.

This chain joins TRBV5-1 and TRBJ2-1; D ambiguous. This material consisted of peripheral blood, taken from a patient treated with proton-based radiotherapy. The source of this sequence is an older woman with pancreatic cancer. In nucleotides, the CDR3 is TGCGCCAGCAGCTTGGCCGCGTTCTTAAGCAATGAGCAGTTCTTC. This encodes CASSLAAFLSNEQFF. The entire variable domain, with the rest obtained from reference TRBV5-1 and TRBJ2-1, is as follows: KAGVTQTPRYLIKTRGQQVTLSCSPISGHRSVSWYQQTPGQGLQFLFEYFSETQRNKGNFPGRFSGRQFSNSRSEMNVSTLELGDSALYLCASSLAAFLSNEQFFGPGTRLTVL.